This entry lists 26 T cell receptor beta chains sequenced from one sample in a study of response to subunit inactivated influenza vaccine. TCRdb passed the RT-PCR reads through MiXCR, listing each CDR3 protein once. The sample includes around 490,000 distinct CDR3 sequences, 7.6% of them seen just once. The sample in question was PBMCs from blood, obtained around 25 months after vaccination. Receptors originate from a man in his fifties or sixties who received an inactivated influenza vaccine.

This clonotype has only a few counts. V gene TRBV4-3 combines with J gene TRBJ1-2; 11 bases are shared with TRBD1. The J segment lost 6 bases and the V segment lost 0 bases, leaving 6 bases of the junction unmatched. This CDR3 has 16 residues. Looked up from germline, CDR1 is LGHNA and CDR2 is YSLEER. The chain's CDR3 is CASSQDPGQGGDGYTF. The DNA of the CDR3 is TGCGCCAGCAGCCAAGATCCGGGACAGGGGGGAGATGGCTACACCTTC.

This clonotype has a handful of counts. The rearrangement uses TRBV2 and TRBJ2-3, with TRBD1 as a possible D gene (5 bases). The CDR3 is 13 residues long. CDR1 is SNHLY, CDR2 FYNNEI, per germline. Trimming took 4 bases from V and 8 from J, leaving 13 bases between them. The DNA of the CDR3 is TGTGCCAGCAGTGTGTCAGGGTTGGGTACGCAGTATTTT. Its translation: CASSVSGLGTQYF.

This CDR3 reads CASSARQGGTEAFF. CDR3 DNA: TGTGCCAGCAGCGCCCGACAGGGTGGCACTGAAGCTTTCTTT. The chain has TRBV9 and TRBJ1-1; TRBD1 matches at 7 bases. The CDR3 extends over 14 amino acids. V trimming: 3 bases; J trimming: 4 bases; junction bases outside the gene matches: 6. Looked up from germline, CDR1 is SGDLS and CDR2 is YYNGEE.

This clonotype was seen a few times. The CDR3 DNA is TGTGCCAGCAGTTATTCCGGGACACCCTGGTATGGCTACACCTTC. This sequence encodes CASSYSGTPWYGYTF. The V gene is TRBV6-2 or TRBV6-3, the J gene TRBJ1-2; TRBD1 is a possible D gene (6 bases). V lost 3 bases and J 5 bases, leaving 16 bases between the germline ends. CDR1 and CDR2 (germline): MNHEY, SVGEGT. The CDR3 length is 15 residues.

The chain employs TRBV9 and TRBJ1-2, with TRBD1 as a possible D gene (5 bases). Trimming cost V 0 bases and J 3 bases, with 12 bases left between them. CDR1 and CDR2 from the germline V gene are SGDLS and YYNGEE. There are 15 residues in the CDR3. The CDR3 loop is CASSVDPGTDYGYTF. CDR3 coding DNA: TGTGCCAGCAGCGTAGATCCGGGGACGGACTATGGCTACACCTTC.

This clonotype has a count of ten or more. The gene calls are TRBV6-1 and TRBJ1-5, with D unclear. The CDR3 runs to 13 residues. The germline CDR1 and CDR2 sequences are MNHNS and SASEGT. With 7 bases removed from V and 1 base from J, the gap between germline ends came to 8 bases. CDR3 DNA sequence: TGTGCCAGCAAAAGGGTGAGCAATCAGCCCCAGCATTTT. It codes for CASKRVSNQPQHF.

This clonotype was seen at least ten times. CDR3 sequence: CASSVPGNYGYTF. The CDR3 DNA sequence: TGTGCCAGCAGCGTCCCGGGGAACTATGGCTACACCTTC. The chain employs TRBV9 and TRBJ1-2, with no clear D. This CDR3 region has 13 residues. Germline CDR1 and CDR2: SGDLS and YYNGEE. Trimming removed 2 bases at V and 2 bases at J, with 7 bases between.

In regard to this clonotype: This may come from a read error, since a much larger clone is one base off. V is TRBV9 and J is TRBJ2-3; D is ambiguous. Between the trimmed V and J ends, which lost 3 bases and 1 base, there was a span of 12 bases. The V gene's germline CDR1 is SGDLS and CDR2 YYNGEE. This CDR3 region has 15 residues. CDR3 DNA sequence: TGTGCCAGCAGCGGTACACCGGCACGCACAGATACGCAGTATTTT. Protein sequence: CASSGTPARTDTQYF.

This clonotype showed up many times. This sequence joins TRBV7-2 and TRBJ2-3; no clear D. Looked up from germline, CDR1 is SGHTA and CDR2 is FQGNSA. The CDR3 contains 11 residues. The V end was cut by 6 bases, the J end by 5 bases, with 6 bases between. The CDR3 is CASSRIDTQYF. The CDR3 DNA reads TGTGCCAGCAGTCGAATAGATACGCAGTATTTT.

The chain couples TRBV30 to TRBJ2-1; no clear D gene. The CDR3 has 15 amino acids. V gave up 5 bases and J gave up 1 base, with 15 bases separating them. Germline V gives CDR1 GTSNPN, CDR2 SVGIG (reference sequence). The CDR3 nucleotides are TGTGCCTGGGAAAACTCGTTAACTTCCTACAATGAGCAGTTCTTC. It yields the protein CAWENSLTSYNEQFF.

The chain uses TRBV4-3 and TRBJ2-2; 7 bases are shared with TRBD2. This CDR3 comprises 17 residues. Losses at the gene ends were 5 bases for V and 5 bases for J; bases not matched to a gene: 14. Germline V CDR1 and CDR2: LGHNA, YSLEER. Written as DNA, the CDR3 is TGCGCCAGCAGCAAATCGACCCAACGCGGGAGTACCGGGGAGCTGTTTTTT. Amino acid sequence: CASSKSTQRGSTGELFF.

This clonotype was detected many times. The V gene is TRBV20-1, the J gene TRBJ2-1, with 9 positions matching TRBD2. From germline, CDR1 is DFQATT and CDR2 SNEGSKA (reference sequence). This CDR3 has 17 residues. V trimming: 0 bases; J trimming: 7 bases; junction bases outside the gene matches: 13. This CDR3 reads CSARDAHRGGRGNEQFF. CDR3 in DNA: TGCAGTGCTAGAGATGCCCATCGAGGCGGGAGGGGGAATGAGCAGTTCTTC.

The chain employs TRBV14 and TRBJ1-1, with a weak D call TRBD1 (6 bases). This CDR3 region has 13 residues. V was pared by 2 bases and J by 9 bases, with 13 bases between. The V gene's germline CDR1 is SGHDN and CDR2 FVKESK. CDR3 sequence (DNA): TGTGCCAGCAGCCAACGTACCGGGACAAAAGCTTTCTTT. Its translation: CASSQRTGTKAFF.

V and J are TRBV28 and TRBJ2-5; D gene uncertain. CDR1 and CDR2 from the germline V gene are MDHEN and SYDVKM. V gave up 6 bases and J gave up 5 bases, with 13 bases separating them. The CDR3 totals 13 residues. The CDR3 DNA is TGTGCCAGCAGCACGCCTCCCCAGGAGACCCAGTACTTC. It encodes CASSTPPQETQYF.

This clonotype occurred a few times. V usage is TRBV2 and J usage is TRBJ1-5; D might be TRBD1 (5 bases). Germline-derived CDR1 and CDR2 are SNHLY and FYNNEI. The CDR3 covers 15 residues. Trimming took off 8 bases at V and 0 bases at J, with 14 bases between the two ends. In nucleotides, the CDR3 is TGTGCCAGCGGGGGGAGGGCCTTTAGCAATCAGCCCCAGCATTTT. Protein: CASGGRAFSNQPQHF.

In this sample, this clonotype turned up a few times. This chain connects TRBV9 to TRBJ2-6, with D perhaps TRBD1 or TRBD2 (5 bases each). V was shortened by 3 bases and J by 0 bases, with 16 bases between the two germline ends. CDR1 SGDLS and CDR2 YYNGEE come from the germline V gene. The CDR3 has 18 residues. The CDR3 reads CASSEGRTILSGANVLTF. The CDR3 nucleotides are TGTGCCAGCAGCGAGGGACGGACGATCCTCTCTGGGGCCAACGTCCTGACTTTC.

This clonotype occurred a few times. The chain employs TRBV28 and TRBJ2-3; 10 positions agree with TRBD2. V gave up 6 bases and J gave up 1 base; unmatched junction bases: 7. Germline CDR1 and CDR2: MDHEN and SYDVKM. The CDR3 extends over 16 amino acids. This CDR3 is CASRSVGTSGTDTQYF. CDR3 DNA: TGTGCCAGCAGGTCTGTCGGGACTAGCGGCACAGATACGCAGTATTTT. Using reference TRBV28 and TRBJ2-3 for the parts outside the CDR3, the full variable domain is DVKVTQSSRYLVKRTGEKVFLECVQDMDHENMFWYRQDPGLGLRLIYFSYDVKMKEKGDIPEGYSVSREKKERFSLILESASTNQTSMYLCASRSVGTSGTDTQYFGPGTRLTVL.

This clonotype occurred many times. The rearrangement links TRBV5-1 to TRBJ2-2; 9 nucleotides line up with TRBD1. V lost 0 bases and J lost 7; bases outside the gene matches: 4. Germline CDR1 reads SGHRS; CDR2 reads YFSETQ. The CDR3 consists of 15 residues. For the CDR3, the DNA is TGCGCCAGCAGCTTGGGAGGACAGGGGATCGGGGAGCTGTTTTTT. Protein product: CASSLGGQGIGELFF.

This rearrangement joins TRBV12-3 or TRBV12-4 to TRBJ2-1; 9 bases agree with TRBD2. J lost 5 bases, V lost 8 bases, and 7 bases had no gene match. This CDR3 comprises 14 residues. This CDR3 reads CASGLSGGNNEQFF. CDR3 DNA: TGTGCCAGCGGGTTGAGCGGGGGGAACAATGAGCAGTTCTTC.

The table lists this clonotype with many counts. The V call is TRBV6-5, the J call TRBJ2-7, with D possibly matching TRBD2 (6 bases). Germline CDR1 reads MNHEY; CDR2 reads SVGAGI. The length of the CDR3 is 14 residues. Trimming cost V 2 bases and J 6 bases, with 14 bases left between them. CDR3 amino acids: CASSYVGFGGEQYF. DNA for the CDR3: TGTGCCAGCAGTTACGTCGGTTTCGGGGGCGAGCAGTACTTC.

The chain couples TRBV7-9 to TRBJ2-3; D is ambiguous. CDR1 and CDR2 (germline): SEHNR, FQNEAQ (reference sequence). With 0 bases removed from V and 6 bases from J, the gap between germline ends came to 7 bases. The CDR3 extends over 13 amino acids. The CDR3 is CASSLAASDTQYF. The CDR3 region has the DNA TGTGCCAGCAGCTTAGCGGCTTCGGATACGCAGTATTTT. The complete variable domain, with remaining parts taken from reference TRBV7-9 and TRBJ2-3, reads DTGVSQNPRHKITKRGQNVTFRCDPISEHNRLYWYRQTLGQGPEFLTYFQNEAQLEKSRLLSDRFSAERPKGSFSTLEIQRTEQGDSAMYLCASSLAASDTQYFGPGTRLTVL.

The gene calls are TRBV5-6 and TRBJ1-4; no definite D call. CDR1 and CDR2 (germline): SGHDT, YYEEEE. Trimming cost V 4 bases and J 6 bases, with 13 bases left between them. The CDR3 length is 14 residues. The CDR3 region has the DNA TGTGCCAGCAGCCACGCCCGAGGCGATGAAAAACTGTTTTTT. It codes for CASSHARGDEKLFF.

This clonotype was picked up a small number of times. This rearrangement joins TRBV29-1 to TRBJ2-1; unclear D gene. Trimming took 3 bases from V and 1 from J, leaving 13 bases between them. The CDR3 totals 15 residues. Germline CDR1 and CDR2: SQVTM and ANQGSEA. Here the CDR3 DNA reads TGCAGCGTTGAGGGAAACGCAGCATCCTACAATGAGCAGTTCTTC. It is translated as CSVEGNAASYNEQFF.

In this sample, this clonotype turned up a few times. V is TRBV29-1 and J is TRBJ1-1; possible D gene TRBD1, 5 bases. The CDR3 is 11 residues long. Germline assignment: CDR1 SQVTM and CDR2 ANQGSEA. V was cut by 4 bases and J by 4 bases, with 7 bases left in between. This CDR3 is CSVAGATEAFF. The CDR3 coding sequence is TGCAGCGTTGCTGGGGCCACTGAAGCTTTCTTT.

The J gene is TRBJ2-2, the V gene TRBV27; TRBD1 might be the D (6 bases). Germline V gives CDR1 MNHEY, CDR2 SMNVEV (reference sequence). Trimming took off 5 bases at V and 5 bases at J, with 15 bases between the two ends. The CDR3 length is 15 residues. CDR3 nucleotide sequence: TGTGCCAGCAGTAACCAGGGGTCAAAGACCGGGGAGCTGTTTTTT. Translation gives CASSNQGSKTGELFF.

The chain has TRBV5-5 and TRBJ2-5; 11 nucleotides agree with TRBD2. V was pared by 4 bases and J by 5 bases, with 10 bases of the junction left unmatched. The CDR3 consists of 16 residues. CDR1 and CDR2 (germline): SGHKS, YYEKEE (reference sequence). CDR3 coding DNA: TGTGCCAGCAGCCTTGGGACTAGCGGTTACTGGGAGACCCAGTACTTC. Amino acid sequence: CASSLGTSGYWETQYF.